The 18 T cell receptor beta chains listed next were all sequenced from one sample in a study of shared clonotypes between healthy human individuals. It was CD45RO-negative cells, positively selected for CCR7, that made up naive CD8 cells, with terminally differentiated effector memory CD45RA+ cells excluded. The table came from immunoSEQ multiplex PCR; TCRdb's copy has only in-frame clones and leaves some out. The sample consists of around 1,900,000 clones, 90% to 95% of them appearing once. The source material was naive CD8+ T cells from PBMCs. The receptors come from a man between 18 and 35 years old in good health. Some clones in this sample may be carry-over from other donors' samples.

The J gene is TRBJ1-1, the V gene TRBV7-9; D is uncertain. The V end lost 2 bases, the J end lost 6 bases, and 10 bases lay between the germline ends. The CDR3 consists of 13 residues. CDR1 is SEHNR and CDR2 is FQNEAQ in the germline V gene (reference sequence). The CDR3: CASSLISSPEAFF. The CDR3 DNA sequence: TGTGCCAGCAGCTTAATCTCTAGCCCTGAAGCTTTCTTT. Full variable domain (missing parts from reference TRBV7-9 and TRBJ1-1): DTGVSQNPRHKITKRGQNVTFRCDPISEHNRLYWYRQTLGQGPEFLTYFQNEAQLEKSRLLSDRFSAERPKGSFSTLEIQRTEQGDSAMYLCASSLISSPEAFFGQGTRLTVV.

The rearrangement links TRBV28 to TRBJ2-5, with 8 nucleotides matching TRBD2. The J segment lost 2 bases and the V segment lost 6 bases, leaving 8 bases of the junction unmatched. Looked up from germline, CDR1 is MDHEN and CDR2 is SYDVKM. This CDR3 region has 15 residues. In nucleotides, the CDR3 is TGTGCCAGCAGCTCCCTGGGACTAGATCAAGAGACCCAGTACTTC. It translates to CASSSLGLDQETQYF.

The chain carries TRBV4-1 and TRBJ2-5, with TRBD1 identical over 9 bases. The germline CDR1 and CDR2 sequences are MGHRA and YSYEKL. Unmatched junction bases numbered 7, after V lost 3 bases and J lost 5 bases. CDR3 size: 15 residues. The DNA for the CDR3 is TGCGCCAGCAGCCAGGGTGGACAGGGGATGGAGACCCAGTACTTC. Translated, it gives CASSQGGQGMETQYF.

V is TRBV30 and J is TRBJ2-1; tentative D call: TRBD1 (6 bases). This CDR3 is built from 15 residues. V lost 0 bases and J lost 4, with 13 bases in between. Germline V lookup: CDR1 GTSNPN, CDR2 SVGIG (reference sequence). CDR3 region: CAWSVGRGRYNEQFF. CDR3 coding DNA: TGTGCCTGGAGTGTAGGCAGGGGAAGGTACAATGAGCAGTTCTTC.

The chain has TRBV25-1 and TRBJ2-5, with TRBD1 matching 7 bases. The J call could be wrong; TRBJ2-7 is a better fit for the DNA end. Germline CDR1 MGHDK, CDR2 SYGVNS. The CDR3 contains 14 residues. Here the CDR3 reads CASSEGTATYEQYF. The CDR3 DNA follows: TGTGCCAGCAGTGAGGGGACAGCTACCTACGAGCAGTACTTC.

There are a few counts of this clone. V gene TRBV27 combines with J gene TRBJ2-3, with D possibly matching TRBD1 (6 bases). CDR3 length: 14 residues. Trimming shortened V by 5 bases and J by 4 bases, and 13 bases separated the two germline ends. Looked up from germline, CDR1 is MNHEY and CDR2 is SMNVEV (reference sequence). CDR3 DNA sequence: TGTGCCAGCAGTCCCTACAGGGTCCCAGATACGCAGTATTTT. Protein product: CASSPYRVPDTQYF.

The chain links TRBV4-3 to TRBJ1-5, with 11 bases that match TRBD1. Germline lookup yields CDR1 LGHNA and CDR2 YSLEER. The CDR3 sequence is 20 residues long. Losses at the gene ends were 3 bases for V and 0 bases for J; bases not matched to a gene: 13. Here the CDR3 reads CASSQAPRTGGRYSNQPQHF. CDR3 DNA sequence: TGCGCCAGCAGCCAGGCCCCGAGGACAGGGGGCCGATATAGCAATCAGCCCCAGCATTTT.

The gene calls are TRBV7-9 and TRBJ1-5; perhaps TRBD1 as D (5 bases). The V and J ends lost 7 bases and 4 bases respectively, with 17 bases between them. Germline CDR1 reads SEHNR; CDR2 reads FQNEAQ (reference sequence). The CDR3 totals 15 residues. CDR3: CASTGGELTNQPQHF. CDR3 sequence (DNA): TGTGCCAGCACTGGAGGGGAATTGACAAATCAGCCCCAGCATTTT. Variable domain in full (rest from reference TRBV7-9 and TRBJ1-5): DTGVSQNPRHKITKRGQNVTFRCDPISEHNRLYWYRQTLGQGPEFLTYFQNEAQLEKSRLLSDRFSAERPKGSFSTLEIQRTEQGDSAMYLCASTGGELTNQPQHFGDGTRLSIL.

The chain has TRBV4-2 and TRBJ1-2; D remains ambiguous. Deletions cut 5 bases from V and 4 bases from J, with 14 bases between. CDR3 length: 14 residues. Germline values: CDR1 LGHNA, CDR2 YNFKEQ. Here the CDR3 reads CASSESQSLYGYTF. The CDR3 DNA follows: TGTGCCAGCAGCGAATCCCAGTCCCTCTATGGCTACACCTTC.

In DNA, the CDR3 is TGTGCCAGCAGCTCCGGGACTCCACTTTTAGCGCAGTATTTT. It encodes CASSSGTPLLAQYF. This chain joins TRBV7-9 and TRBJ2-3; weak D call: TRBD2 (6 bases). CDR3 length: 14 amino acids. Trimming removed 4 bases at V and 10 bases at J, with 18 bases between. Germline V gene lookup returns CDR1 SEHNR and CDR2 FQNEAQ (reference sequence).

The rearrangement links TRBV7-6 to TRBJ2-2; weak D call: TRBD2 (5 bases). The CDR3 spans 14 residues. Germline assignment: CDR1 SGHVS and CDR2 FNYEAQ. V lost 4 bases, J lost 4 bases, and 10 bases lay in between. The CDR3 loop reads CASSSRAGTGELFF. The CDR3, as DNA: TGTGCCAGCAGCTCCCGCGCGGGCACCGGGGAGCTGTTTTTT. Full variable domain (outside the CDR3, taken from reference TRBV7-6 and TRBJ2-2): GAGVSQSPRYKVTKRGQDVALRCDPISGHVSLYWYRQALGQGPEFLTYFNYEAQQDKSGLPNDRFSAERPEGSISTLTIQRTEQRDSAMYRCASSSRAGTGELFFGEGSRLTVL.

A word on this clone: This specimen includes other DNA sequences encoding the same CDR3. The chain carries TRBV19 and TRBJ2-1; 11 bases align to TRBD2. The V gene's germline CDR1 is LNHDA and CDR2 SQIVND (reference sequence). The CDR3 is 15 amino acids. V was clipped by 3 bases and J by 8 bases; unmatched bases: 6. The CDR3 sequence: CASSITSGRGHEQFF. The CDR3 coding sequence is TGTGCCAGTAGTATTACTAGCGGGAGAGGCCATGAGCAGTTCTTC.

A few counts support this clone. The V call is TRBV5-8, the J call TRBJ1-1; D is uncertain. This CDR3 region has 14 residues. Trimming took 4 bases from V and 5 from J, leaving 15 bases between them. The V gene's germline CDR1 is SGHTS and CDR2 YDEGEE. CDR3 in amino acids: CASSLIRLDTEAFF. Here the CDR3 DNA reads TGTGCCAGCAGCCTGATACGTCTGGATACTGAAGCTTTCTTT. Looking up the rest from reference TRBV5-8 and TRBJ1-1 gives the full variable domain: EAGVTQSPTHLIKTRGQQATLRCSPISGHTSVYWYQQALGLGLQFLLWYDEGEERNRGNFPPRFSGRQFPNYSSELNVNALELEDSALYLCASSLIRLDTEAFFGQGTRLTVV.

This rearrangement joins TRBV18 to TRBJ2-7; 9 nucleotides line up with TRBD1. The V segment lost 3 bases and the J segment 3 bases; nucleotides outside the gene matches: 12. This CDR3 comprises 17 residues. Germline V CDR1 and CDR2: KGHSH, LQKENI. This CDR3 is CASSPKEGQGLYYEQYF. CDR3 sequence (DNA): TGTGCCAGCTCACCGAAAGAAGGACAGGGGCTCTACTACGAGCAGTACTTC.

In this sample, this clone turned up a few times. This chain links TRBV9 with TRBJ1-1; possible D gene TRBD1, 5 bases. Germline V gene data show CDR1 as SGDLS and CDR2 as YYNGEE. The CDR3 has 13 residues. V lost 3 bases to trimming and J lost 11 bases, with 17 bases between them. Written as DNA, the CDR3 is TGTGCCAGCAGCGGAAACGGGCCCAAGGGGGCTTTCTTT. It translates to CASSGNGPKGAFF.

The chain is built from TRBV11-2 and TRBJ1-2, with 8 bases identical to TRBD1. The CDR3 covers 15 residues. Germline CDR1 SGHAT, CDR2 FQNNGV. With V trimmed by 1 base and J by 8 bases, 9 bases remained unmatched. CDR3 residues: CASSLVNRGLYGYTF. The CDR3 coding sequence is TGTGCCAGCAGCTTAGTTAACAGGGGGTTGTACGGCTACACCTTC.

This clone came up once. The rearrangement links TRBV27 to TRBJ1-2; D is unclear. The CDR3 covers 13 residues. Germline CDR1 is MNHEY and CDR2 is SMNVEV (reference sequence). V shed 2 bases and J shed 2 bases, with 6 bases lying between them. The CDR3 nucleotides read TGTGCCAGCAGTTTAAACAGCAACTATGGCTACACCTTC. It translates to CASSLNSNYGYTF.

V gene TRBV4-3 combines with J gene TRBJ1-2; D is undetermined. The CDR3 has 16 residues. Trimming stripped 0 bases from V and 1 base from J, with 12 bases between. Germline assignment: CDR1 LGHNA and CDR2 YSLEER. The CDR3 coding sequence is TGCGCCAGCAGCCAAGATGTAGCATTAATTAACTATGGCTACACCTTC. It translates to CASSQDVALINYGYTF.